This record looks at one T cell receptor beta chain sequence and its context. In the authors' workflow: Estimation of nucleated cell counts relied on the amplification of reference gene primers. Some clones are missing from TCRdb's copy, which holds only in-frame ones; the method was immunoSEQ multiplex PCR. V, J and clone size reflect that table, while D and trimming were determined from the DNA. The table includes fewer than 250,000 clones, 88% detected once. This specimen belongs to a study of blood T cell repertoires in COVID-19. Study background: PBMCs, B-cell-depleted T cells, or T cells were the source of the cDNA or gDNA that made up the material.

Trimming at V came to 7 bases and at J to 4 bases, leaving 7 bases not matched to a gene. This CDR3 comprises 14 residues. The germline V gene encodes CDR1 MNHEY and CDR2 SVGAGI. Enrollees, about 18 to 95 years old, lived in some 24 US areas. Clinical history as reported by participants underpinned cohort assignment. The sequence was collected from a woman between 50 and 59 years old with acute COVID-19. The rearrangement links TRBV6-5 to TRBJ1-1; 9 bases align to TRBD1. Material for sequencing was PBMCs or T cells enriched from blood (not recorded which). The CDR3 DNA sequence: TGTGCCAGCACCAAGACAGGGGGGGTCACTGAAGCTTTCTTT. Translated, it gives CASTKTGGVTEAFF.